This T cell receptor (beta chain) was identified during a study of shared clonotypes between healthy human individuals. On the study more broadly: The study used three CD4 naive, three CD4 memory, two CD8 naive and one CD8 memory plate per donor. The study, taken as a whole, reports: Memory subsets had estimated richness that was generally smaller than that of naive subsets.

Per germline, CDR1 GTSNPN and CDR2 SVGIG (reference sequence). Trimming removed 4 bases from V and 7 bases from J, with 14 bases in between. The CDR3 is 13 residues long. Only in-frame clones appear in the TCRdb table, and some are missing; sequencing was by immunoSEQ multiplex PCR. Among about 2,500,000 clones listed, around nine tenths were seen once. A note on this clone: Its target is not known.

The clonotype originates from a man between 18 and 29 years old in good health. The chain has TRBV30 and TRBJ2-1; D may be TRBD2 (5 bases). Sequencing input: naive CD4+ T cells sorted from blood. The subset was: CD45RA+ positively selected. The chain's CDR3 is CAWTMLRRNEQFF. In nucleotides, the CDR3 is TGTGCCTGGACAATGTTGCGGAGGAATGAGCAGTTCTTC.